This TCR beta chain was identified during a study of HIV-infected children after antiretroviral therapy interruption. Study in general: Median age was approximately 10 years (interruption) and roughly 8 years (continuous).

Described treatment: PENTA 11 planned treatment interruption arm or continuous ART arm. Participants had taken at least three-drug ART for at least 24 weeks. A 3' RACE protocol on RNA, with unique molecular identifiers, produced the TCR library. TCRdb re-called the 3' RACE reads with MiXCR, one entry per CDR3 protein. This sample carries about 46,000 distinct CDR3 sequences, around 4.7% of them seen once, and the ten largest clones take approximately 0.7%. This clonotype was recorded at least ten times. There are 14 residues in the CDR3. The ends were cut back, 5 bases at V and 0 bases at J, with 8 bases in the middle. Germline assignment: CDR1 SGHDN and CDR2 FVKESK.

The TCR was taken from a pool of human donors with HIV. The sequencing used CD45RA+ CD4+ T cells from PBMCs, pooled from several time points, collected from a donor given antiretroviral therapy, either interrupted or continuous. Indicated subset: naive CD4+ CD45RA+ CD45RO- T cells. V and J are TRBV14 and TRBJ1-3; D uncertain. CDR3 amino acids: CASSGGISGNTIYF. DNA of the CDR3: TGTGCCAGCAGCGGAGGAATCTCTGGAAACACCATATATTTT.